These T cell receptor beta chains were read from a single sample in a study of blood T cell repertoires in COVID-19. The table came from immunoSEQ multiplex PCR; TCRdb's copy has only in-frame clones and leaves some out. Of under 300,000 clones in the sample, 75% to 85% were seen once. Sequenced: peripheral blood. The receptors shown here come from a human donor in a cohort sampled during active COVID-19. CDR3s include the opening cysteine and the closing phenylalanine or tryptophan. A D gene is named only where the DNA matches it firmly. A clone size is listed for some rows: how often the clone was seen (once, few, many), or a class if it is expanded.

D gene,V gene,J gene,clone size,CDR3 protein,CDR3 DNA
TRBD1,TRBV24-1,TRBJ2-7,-,CATSAQDRGYDEQYF,TGTGCCACCAGTGCCCAGGACAGGGGATATGACGAGCAGTACTTC
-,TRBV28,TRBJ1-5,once,CASRNRVQPQHF,TGTGCCAGCAGGAATCGGGTCCAGCCCCAGCATTTT
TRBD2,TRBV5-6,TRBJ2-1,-,CASSLAGASGTNEQFF,TGTGCCAGCAGCTTGGCCGGGGCTAGCGGGACCAATGAGCAGTTCTTC
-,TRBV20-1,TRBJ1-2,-,CSARNGGLIF,TGCAGTGCTAGAAACGGGGGACTTATTTTC
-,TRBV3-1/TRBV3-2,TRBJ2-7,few,CASSRTDTFTYEQYF,TGTGCCAGCAGCCGGACAGACACATTTACCTACGAGCAGTACTTC
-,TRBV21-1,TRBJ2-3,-,CASSPHLGLAGGHGDTQYF,TGTGCCAGCAGCCCTCACCTGGGACTAGCGGGGGGGCATGGAGATACGCAGTATTTT
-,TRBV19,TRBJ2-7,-,CASSIDLGFEQYF,TGTGCCAGTAGTATAGATCTCGGGTTCGAGCAGTACTTC
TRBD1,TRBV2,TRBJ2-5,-,CASSETGMRETQYF,TGTGCCAGCAGTGAGACAGGGATGAGGGAGACCCAGTACTTC
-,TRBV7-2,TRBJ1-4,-,CASSPMDITTNEKLFF,TGTGCCAGCAGCCCCATGGACATCACAACTAATGAAAAACTGTTTTTT
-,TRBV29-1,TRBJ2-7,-,CSVGRVAGSYEQYF,TGCAGCGTTGGGCGGGTGGCGGGATCCTACGAGCAGTACTTC
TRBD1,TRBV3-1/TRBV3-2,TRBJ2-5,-,CASSQPRDRDETQYF,TGTGCCAGCAGCCAACCTCGGGACAGGGATGAGACCCAGTACTTC
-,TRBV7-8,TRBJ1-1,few,CASSLVRGGLGAFF,TGTGCCAGCAGCTTAGTCAGGGGTGGCCTTGGAGCTTTCTTT
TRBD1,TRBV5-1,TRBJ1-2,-,CASSLWGQVEGYTF,TGCGCCAGCAGCTTGTGGGGACAGGTTGAGGGCTACACCTTC
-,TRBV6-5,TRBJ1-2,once,CASISGDATYGYTF,TGTGCCAGCATCTCAGGGGACGCAACATATGGCTACACCTTC
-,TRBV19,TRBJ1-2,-,CASGPDRHGNYGYTF,TGTGCCAGTGGGCCGGACAGACACGGCAACTATGGCTACACCTTC
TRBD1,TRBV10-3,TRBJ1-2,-,CAISVIGDRGIYGYTF,TGTGCCATCAGTGTTATTGGGGACAGGGGTATCTATGGCTACACCTTC
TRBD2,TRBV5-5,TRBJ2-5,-,CASSLFGGEETQYF,TGTGCCAGCAGCTTGTTCGGGGGGGAGGAGACCCAGTACTTC